This T cell receptor (beta chain) was retrieved from a study of T cells in Graves' hyperthyroidism and ophthalmopathy. Study results and limitations: Progression to ophthalmopathy was predicted a median of 6.5 months early.

A note on this clonotype: Antigen unknown.

CDR1 and CDR2 (germline): SNHLY, FYNNEI. The CDR3 has 14 residues. The ends were cut back, 0 bases at V and 4 bases at J, with 9 bases in the middle. Amplification of TCR beta CDR3 regions used RNA as the template. During a first-round RT-PCR of the TCR CDR3, the HTBI primer set was used. TCRdb itself ran the multiplex PCR reads through MiXCR, one entry per CDR3 protein. This sample carries about 540,000 distinct CDR3 sequences, roughly 50% of them seen once, and the ten largest clones take roughly 8.2%. Sequenced sample: peripheral blood or thyroid tissue (not recorded which). This receptor was obtained from a woman under 30 with Graves' hyperthyroidism. This chain joins TRBV2 and TRBJ1-2; possible D gene TRBD1, 5 bases. The CDR3 is CASSEAGTAYGYTF. The CDR3 nucleotides are TGTGCCAGCAGTGAAGCCGGGACGGCCTATGGCTACACCTTC.